The source of this T cell receptor (beta chain) is a study of response to subunit inactivated influenza vaccine. Points from the study as a whole: The authors suggested that few new T cells are recruited per seasonal influenza vaccination.

This clonotype was found a few times. Its antigen is currently unknown. TCRdb independently ran MiXCR on the RT-PCR reads; one entry per CDR3 protein. The table shows 750,000 to 850,000 distinct CDR3 sequences, with around 18% occurring only once. Sequenced material: PBMCs from blood, taken 5 days after vaccination. This clonotype originated in a man aged 45 to 65 who received an inactivated influenza vaccine.

This CDR3 is CASSQISGEKTQYF. In nucleotides, the CDR3 is TGTGCCAGCAGCCAAATTAGCGGTGAGAAGACCCAGTACTTC. The J gene is TRBJ2-5, the V gene TRBV4-2; D might be TRBD2 (6 bases). Germline loops: CDR1 LGHNA, CDR2 YNFKEQ. The CDR3 sequence is 14 residues long. V lost 2 bases, J lost 6 bases, and 13 bases lay in between.